The 10 T cell receptor beta chains reported below all come from one sample, sequenced in a study of T cell changes during pregnancy in multiple sclerosis. The protocol was immunoSEQ multiplex PCR, while the TCRdb copy is restricted to in-frame clones and leaves out a portion. The sample has some 130,000 clones, approximately 96% seen once. The specimen was peripheral blood, collected after pregnancy. These receptors came from a female donor with multiple sclerosis, enrolled in a pregnancy study.

The rearrangement joins TRBV19 to TRBJ1-5; D gene unclear. Germline values: CDR1 LNHDA, CDR2 SQIVND (reference sequence). The CDR3 consists of 14 residues. V was pared by 4 bases and J by 0 bases, with 7 bases between. CDR3 amino acids: CASSTQYSNQPQHF. The CDR3 DNA follows: TGTGCCAGTAGTACACAATATAGCAATCAGCCCCAGCATTTT.

The chain has TRBV18 and TRBJ2-5, with 8 nucleotides matching TRBD2. This CDR3 spans 15 amino acids. Germline V lookup: CDR1 KGHSH, CDR2 LQKENI. V was clipped by 8 bases and J by 5 bases; unmatched bases: 13. CDR3 DNA sequence: TGTGCCAGCCGTCGGGGTAGCGGGAACGGGGAGACCCAGTACTTC. This encodes CASRRGSGNGETQYF.

The chain carries TRBV27 and TRBJ2-3, with D possibly matching TRBD1 (5 bases). Trimming stripped 4 bases from V and 3 bases from J, with 11 bases between. Germline CDR1 MNHEY, CDR2 SMNVEV (reference sequence). This CDR3 has 14 amino acids. The CDR3 region is CASSSGLRTDTQYF. In DNA form, the CDR3 reads TGTGCCAGCAGTTCAGGGCTCCGGACAGATACGCAGTATTTT.

V usage is TRBV28 and J usage is TRBJ2-5; D unclear. Between the trimmed V and J ends, which lost 5 bases and 5 bases, there was a span of 9 bases. The CDR3 is 12 residues long. CDR1 is MDHEN and CDR2 is SYDVKM in the germline V gene. The CDR3 loop is CASSPLYETQYF. The CDR3 bases are TGTGCCAGCAGTCCGCTATATGAGACCCAGTACTTC.

V gene TRBV7-2 combines with J gene TRBJ1-1; D is perhaps TRBD1 (6 bases). The CDR3 is made up of 17 amino acids. Between the trimmed V and J ends, which lost 5 bases and 0 bases, there was a span of 19 bases. Germline CDR1 reads SGHTA; CDR2 reads FQGNSA. The CDR3 sequence: CASSPLLDRHLNTEAFF. The CDR3, as DNA: TGTGCCAGCAGCCCCCTCTTGGACAGACACCTGAACACTGAAGCTTTCTTT.

The chain uses TRBV5-6 and TRBJ2-7; TRBD2 might be the D (5 bases). V lost 1 base and J lost 3, with 11 bases in between. The germline V gene encodes CDR1 SGHDT and CDR2 YYEEEE. The CDR3 is made up of 14 amino acids. CDR3 sequence reads: CASSLTRTSYEQYF. CDR3 nucleotides: TGTGCCAGCAGCTTGACCCGAACTAGCTACGAGCAGTACTTC.

The chain recombines TRBV28 with TRBJ2-1; D perhaps matches TRBD2 (6 bases). This CDR3 spans 15 amino acids. V was clipped by 5 bases and J by 6 bases, with 17 bases between them. The germline V gene encodes CDR1 MDHEN and CDR2 SYDVKM. The CDR3 DNA follows: TGTGCCAGCAGTCCCGGGACTTTCTCGGGCAATGAGCAGTTCTTC. This encodes CASSPGTFSGNEQFF. The entire variable domain, with the rest obtained from reference TRBV28 and TRBJ2-1, is as follows: DVKVTQSSRYLVKRTGEKVFLECVQDMDHENMFWYRQDPGLGLRLIYFSYDVKMKEKGDIPEGYSVSREKKERFSLILESASTNQTSMYLCASSPGTFSGNEQFFGPGTRLTVL.

The chain recombines TRBV7-9 with TRBJ2-5; the match to TRBD2 covers 8 bases. Germline assignment: CDR1 SEHNR and CDR2 FQNEAQ (reference sequence). The CDR3 is 13 amino acids. Unmatched junction bases numbered 3, after V lost 4 bases and J lost 5 bases. The CDR3 loop reads CASSSAGVETQYF. The DNA of the CDR3 is TGTGCCAGCAGCTCAGCGGGAGTTGAGACCCAGTACTTC.

J is TRBJ2-3 and V is TRBV27; a weak D match, TRBD2 (5 bases). V was cut by 3 bases and J by 6 bases, with 10 bases left in between. There are 13 residues in the CDR3. CDR1 is MNHEY and CDR2 is SMNVEV in the germline V gene (reference sequence). Here the CDR3 reads CASSFTGWDTQYF. Written as DNA, the CDR3 is TGTGCCAGCAGTTTCACGGGATGGGATACGCAGTATTTT.

The chain links TRBV9 to TRBJ2-5, with 7 bases fitting TRBD1. The germline V gene encodes CDR1 SGDLS and CDR2 YYNGEE. The CDR3 runs to 17 residues. V dropped 0 bases and J dropped 1; count of bases not matched to a gene: 9. CDR3 sequence (DNA): TGTGCCAGCAGCGTAGCTGCGACAGGGACCCTCCAAGAGACCCAGTACTTC. It yields the protein CASSVAATGTLQETQYF.